This T cell receptor beta chain emerged from a study of OX40 agonist ivuxolimab in advanced cancers. Background on the study: Patients treated during dose escalation were battling hepatocellular carcinoma, melanoma, renal cell or head and neck cancer. Partial responses occurred in Three dose-escalation patients, one with hepatocellular carcinoma and two with cutaneous melanoma. The study, taken as a whole, reports: Researchers did not determine the expanded peripheral T cells' antigen specificity.

In germline, CDR1 is MGHDK, CDR2 SYGVNS. This CDR3 is 11 amino acids long. V was pared by 1 base and J by 9 bases, with 7 bases between. This clone was detected a few times. Its target is unknown. TCRdb keeps only in-frame clones here, not all; method: immunoSEQ multiplex PCR. Among under 110,000 clones listed, 90% were seen once. This sequence joins TRBV25-1 and TRBJ2-7; D gene ambiguous. Source: CD4+ or CD8+ T cells sorted from blood, taken in a trial of the OX40 agonist ivuxolimab. This sequence was found in an adult with an advanced solid tumor such as melanoma, head and neck, liver or kidney cancer. CDR3 sequence reads: CASSESNSQYF. Here the CDR3 DNA reads TGTGCCAGCAGTGAATCGAACTCGCAGTACTTC.